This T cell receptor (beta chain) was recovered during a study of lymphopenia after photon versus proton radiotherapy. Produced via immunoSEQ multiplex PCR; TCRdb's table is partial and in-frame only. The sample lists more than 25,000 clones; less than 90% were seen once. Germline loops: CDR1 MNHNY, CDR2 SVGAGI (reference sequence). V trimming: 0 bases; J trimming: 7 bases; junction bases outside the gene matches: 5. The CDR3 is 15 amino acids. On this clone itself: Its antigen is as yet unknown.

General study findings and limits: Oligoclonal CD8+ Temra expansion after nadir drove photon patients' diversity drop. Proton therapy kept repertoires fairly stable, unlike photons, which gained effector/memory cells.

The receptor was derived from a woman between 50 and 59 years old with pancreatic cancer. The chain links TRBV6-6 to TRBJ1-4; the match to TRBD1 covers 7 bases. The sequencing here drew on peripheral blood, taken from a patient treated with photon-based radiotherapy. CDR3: CASSYSVQGIEKLFF. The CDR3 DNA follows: TGTGCCAGCAGTTACTCGGTACAGGGGATTGAAAAACTGTTTTTT.